These T cell receptor beta chains were read from a single sample in a study of cytomegalovirus exposure and HLA in healthy donors. Libraries were prepared by immunoSEQ multiplex PCR; TCRdb keeps only in-frame clonotypes and omits some of them. The sample records around 130,000 clones, around 67% being singletons. Material: PBMCs. The receptors come from a woman aged 35 to 49 in good health and CMV-seropositive. CDR3s leave out the opening cysteine and the closing phenylalanine or tryptophan. The order of the fields is V gene, J gene, CDR3 protein.

>TRBV5-6|TRBJ1-3
ASSLAGVEGGAVY
>TRBV11-3|TRBJ2-1
ASSRDSYNEQF
>TRBV5-1|TRBJ2-3
ASSELAGTTDTQY
>TRBV5-4|TRBJ2-1
ASSPSRAGGTDEQF
>TRBV7-9|TRBJ2-5
ASSLYTSRDQETQY
>TRBV6-5|TRBJ1-2
ASSYSRQGSGGYT
>TRBV28|TRBJ1-6
ASSLAGSSYNSPLH
>TRBV10-3|TRBJ1-1
AISPETGAFWEAF
>TRBV2|TRBJ1-6
ASSDGGTLH
>TRBV19|TRBJ2-2
ASKRGGGNTGELF
>TRBV9|TRBJ1-1
ASSVGQGFTEAF
>TRBV7-9|TRBJ1-3
ASSFGQGALNGNTIY
>TRBV28|TRBJ2-1
ASSLPGIWDEQF
>TRBV19|TRBJ2-1
ASGGVAGGYYNEQF
>TRBV15|TRBJ1-2
ATSSYNGQRKGGYT
>TRBV9|TRBJ2-3
ASSVDWSTDTQY
>TRBV6-1|TRBJ1-5
ASREGGYGQPQH
>TRBV5-1|TRBJ2-2
ASRTGDTGELF
>TRBV9|TRBJ1-1
ASSVAISNTEAF
>TRBV19|TRBJ2-5
ASSIAAGAETQY
>TRBV27|TRBJ2-1
ASSSSGTGINEQF
>TRBV5-4|TRBJ2-5
ASSRRGSRPSGLETQY
>TRBV7-2|TRBJ2-1
ASSFRQGHEQF
>TRBV28|TRBJ1-2
ASSLFADSRDYGYT
>TRBV19|TRBJ1-1
ASSMRGIEAF
>TRBV6-6|TRBJ2-7
ASSRGGTKVSYEQY
>TRBV30|TRBJ1-5
AWSISGSSNQPQH
>TRBV15|TRBJ2-1
ATSRLRDSGEQF
>TRBV30|TRBJ1-6
AWETGYNSPLH
>TRBV5-1|TRBJ2-3
ASSAGDRAFSWDTQY
>TRBV7-2|TRBJ1-1
ASSLRSQGLGGKTEAF
>TRBV6-5|TRBJ1-2
ASSRNDRGKGYT
>TRBV9|TRBJ1-1
ASSPRLWNTEAF
>TRBV30|TRBJ1-1
AWTQGGTEAF
>TRBV15|TRBJ2-5
ATSRGPGTVQETQY
>TRBV10-3|TRBJ2-3
AISDSGTSGRARDTQY
>TRBV6-5|TRBJ2-1
ASRGLAHEQF
>TRBV7-2|TRBJ1-5
ASSVQGPPSNQPQH
>TRBV5-4|TRBJ2-3
ASSDRSRDGGTDTQY
>TRBV28|TRBJ1-1
ASSLEGGFTQAF
>TRBV11-2|TRBJ1-5
ASSRDRGDQPQH
>TRBV28|TRBJ2-7
ASSSRAGRGEEQY
>TRBV30|TRBJ1-2
AWSRGAGGDGYT
>TRBV15|TRBJ1-6
ATSRVLGSSYNSPLH